The rows below give T cell receptor beta chains drawn from one sample of a study of glioma-infiltrating T cells after dendritic cell vaccination. The repertoire was sequenced with immunoSEQ multiplex PCR; TCRdb's copy has only in-frame clones and lacks some. This sample has 95,000 or so clones, with 85% found just once. The specimen was blood, collected before dendritic cell vaccination. The receptors here all came from a human donor with glioblastoma. CDR3s include the opening cysteine and the closing phenylalanine or tryptophan. D genes are given only for firm matches.

J: TRBJ2-1; V: TRBV19; D: -; CDR3: CASSTSYNEQFF; DNA: TGTGCCAGTAGTACTTCCTACAATGAGCAGTTCTTC
J: TRBJ2-2; V: TRBV5-1; D: -; CDR3: CASSTTATSSRGGTGELFF; DNA: TGCGCCAGCAGCACCACGGCCACCAGTTCTAGGGGCGGCACCGGGGAGCTGTTTTTT
J: TRBJ2-7; V: TRBV15; D: -; CDR3: CATSPDSYEQYF; DNA: TGTGCCACCAGCCCTGACAGCTACGAGCAGTACTTC
J: TRBJ1-6; V: TRBV6-5; D: -; CDR3: CASSYSGGRYSPLHF; DNA: TGTGCCAGCAGTTACTCGGGGGGGAGGTATTCACCCCTCCACTTT
J: TRBJ1-1; V: TRBV2; D: -; CDR3: CASSEERNTEAFF; DNA: TGTGCCAGCAGTGAGGAGAGAAACACTGAAGCTTTCTTT
J: TRBJ2-7; V: TRBV4-3; D: TRBD2; CDR3: CASSQAPLGLAGGEQYF; DNA: TGCGCCAGCAGCCAAGCGCCGCTGGGACTAGCGGGAGGGGAGCAGTACTTC
J: TRBJ1-4; V: TRBV19; D: -; CDR3: CASRPGAGEKLFF; DNA: TGTGCCAGTAGGCCAGGGGCTGGTGAAAAACTGTTTTTT
J: TRBJ2-5; V: TRBV27; D: TRBD2; CDR3: CASSPTTGTRGRGTQYF; DNA: TGTGCCAGCAGTCCTACTACCGGGACTAGGGGCCGTGGGACCCAGTACTTC
J: TRBJ2-7; V: TRBV5-4; D: -; CDR3: CASSPGGAEEQYF; DNA: TGTGCCAGCAGCCCCGGAGGGGCAGAGGAGCAGTACTTC
J: TRBJ1-6; V: TRBV6-5; D: -; CDR3: CASTDEGVSPLHF; DNA: TGTGCCAGCACCGACGAGGGAGTTTCACCCCTCCACTTT